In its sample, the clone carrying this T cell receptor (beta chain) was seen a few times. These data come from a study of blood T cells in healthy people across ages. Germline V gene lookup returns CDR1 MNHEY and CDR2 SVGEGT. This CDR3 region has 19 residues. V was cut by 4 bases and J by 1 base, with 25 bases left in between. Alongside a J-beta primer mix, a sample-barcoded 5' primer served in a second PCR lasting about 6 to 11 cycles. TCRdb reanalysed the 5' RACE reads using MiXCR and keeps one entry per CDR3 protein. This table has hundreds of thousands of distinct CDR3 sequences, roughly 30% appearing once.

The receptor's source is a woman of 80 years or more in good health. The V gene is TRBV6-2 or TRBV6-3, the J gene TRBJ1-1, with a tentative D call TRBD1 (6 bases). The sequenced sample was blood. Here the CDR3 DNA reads TGTGCCAGCAGTTTCCATCCGATTCAGGGGACAACTTCGAACACTGAAGCTTTCTTT. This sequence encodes CASSFHPIQGTTSNTEAFF.